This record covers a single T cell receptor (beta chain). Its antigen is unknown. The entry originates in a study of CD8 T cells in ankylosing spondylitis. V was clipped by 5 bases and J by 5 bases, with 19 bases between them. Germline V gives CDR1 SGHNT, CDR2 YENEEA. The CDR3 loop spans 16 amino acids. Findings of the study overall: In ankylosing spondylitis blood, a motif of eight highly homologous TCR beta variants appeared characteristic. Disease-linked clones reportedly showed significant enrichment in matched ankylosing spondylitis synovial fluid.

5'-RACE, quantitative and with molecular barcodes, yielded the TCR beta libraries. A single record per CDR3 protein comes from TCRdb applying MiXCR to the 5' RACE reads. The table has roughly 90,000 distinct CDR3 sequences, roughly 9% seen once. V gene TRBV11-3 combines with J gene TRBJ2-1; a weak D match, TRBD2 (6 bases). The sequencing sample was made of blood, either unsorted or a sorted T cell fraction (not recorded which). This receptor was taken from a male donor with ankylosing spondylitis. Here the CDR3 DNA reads TGTGCCAGCAGCCCTAGGTCAGCGGGCCGACACAATGAGCAGTTCTTC. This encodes CASSPRSAGRHNEQFF.